This TCR beta chain was observed in a study of cytomegalovirus exposure and HLA in healthy donors. Researchers ran the PCR with 60 Vbeta and 13 Jbeta primers. Method: immunoSEQ multiplex PCR; TCRdb's copy keeps in-frame clones and lacks some. Counted here are roughly 220,000 clones, roughly three quarters occurring once; the ten biggest clones make up about 1.7%. The CDR3 loop spans 17 amino acids. Germline values: CDR1 LNHDA, CDR2 SQIVND (reference sequence). J was trimmed by 4 bases and V by 1 base; bases with no gene match: 8. This receptor was obtained from a man aged 45-65 years in good health and CMV-seronegative. The sample consisted of PBMCs. The chain couples TRBV19 to TRBJ2-5, with 11 bases identical to TRBD2. The CDR3 is CASSIAPIAGGGETQYF. Here the CDR3 DNA reads TGTGCCAGTAGTATAGCACCCATAGCGGGAGGGGGAGAGACCCAGTACTTC.